The clone carrying this T cell receptor (beta chain) was recorded many times. Its antigen is as yet unknown. Amplification of TCR beta CDR3 regions used RNA as the template. Carried out on the TCR CDR3, a first-round RT-PCR used the HTBI primer set. TCRdb independently ran MiXCR on the multiplex PCR reads; one entry per CDR3 protein. Seen here are approximately 640,000 distinct CDR3 sequences, 45% observed once, and the top ten hold roughly 6.5%. CDR3 length equals 13 residues. Germline CDR1 SEHNR, CDR2 FQNEAQ (reference sequence). Trimming stripped 5 bases from V and 8 bases from J, with 15 bases between. These data come from a study of T cells in Graves' hyperthyroidism and ophthalmopathy. Study-wide results and caveats: Stable hyperthyroidism was separated from ophthalmopathy by a model based on 13 V-J features.

Any patient presenting with uncontrolled infection, other autoimmune disease, pregnancy or lactation was left out. Diagnoses were made from clinical symptoms, serum measures (thyroxine and TRAb), thyroid ultrasound and orbital computed tomography. The sequenced sample consisted of peripheral blood or thyroid tissue (not recorded which). The sequence was collected from an adult man with Graves' disease, either hyperthyroidism or ophthalmopathy (not recorded which). The chain has TRBV7-9 and TRBJ1-2; weak D call: TRBD1 (6 bases). CDR3 DNA sequence: TGTGCCAGCAGCCACATAGGGGGATACGGCTACACCTTC. It translates to CASSHIGGYGYTF.